These 18 T cell receptor beta chains were sequenced from one sample in a study of T cell clusters in autoimmune cytopenias. Roughly 38,000 genome equivalents of blood DNA were amplified for TRB. Multiplex touch-down PCR amplified TRB using TRB-A and TRB-B pools in one tube. TCRdb processed the multiplex PCR reads again and assigns one entry to each CDR3 protein, with no DNA. Reported are approximately 3,500 distinct CDR3 sequences; the ten largest clones contain 4.9%. What was sequenced was peripheral blood. The receptors were sampled from a human donor with an autoimmune cytopenia or autoimmune hepatitis (not recorded which).

Its frequency marks this clonotype as medium-sized (0.01 to 0.1%). The CDR3 region is CASSRGNQPQHF. The chain has TRBV6-2 or TRBV6-3 and TRBJ1-5; TCRdb designates TRBD1, a call that cannot be tested without DNA. CDR3 length equals 12 residues. Germline V CDR1 and CDR2: MNHEY, SVGEGT.

The chain employs TRBV6-2 or TRBV6-3 and TRBJ2-7; without DNA, the TCRdb call of TRBD1 cannot be checked. The CDR3 spans 15 residues. CDR1 is MNHEY and CDR2 is SVGEGT in the germline V gene. The CDR3 is CASSYSSEGGYEQYF.

This clonotype is medium-sized (0.01 to 0.1%) by frequency. The chain couples TRBV20-1 to TRBJ2-5; TCRdb designates TRBD1, a call that cannot be tested without DNA. Germline CDR1 reads DFQATT; CDR2 reads SNEGSKA (reference sequence). This CDR3 is 14 amino acids long. CDR3 sequence reads: CSASSYRGEETQYF.

This sequence joins TRBV29-1 and TRBJ1-1; without DNA, the TCRdb call of TRBD1 cannot be checked. In germline, CDR1 is SQVTM, CDR2 ANQGSEA. This CDR3 region has 13 residues. CDR3 sequence: CSVGTGEDTEAFF.

This clonotype is identified as medium-sized from frequency. The chain has TRBV12-3 or TRBV12-4 and TRBJ2-7; the D gene TCRdb calls, TRBD2, cannot be checked with no DNA. This CDR3 region has 12 residues. Here the CDR3 reads CASTFGLPEQYF.

Considering frequency, this clonotype is medium-sized (0.01 to 0.1%). The chain uses TRBV5-6 and TRBJ2-3; TCRdb picks TRBD1, but there is no DNA to check that call. The CDR3 spans 16 residues. Germline lookup yields CDR1 SGHDT and CDR2 YYEEEE. CDR3 amino acids: CASSLRAAGFTDTQYF.

By frequency, this clonotype registers medium-sized. The chain links TRBV27 to TRBJ1-2. This CDR3 has 14 residues. The germline V gene has CDR1 MNHEY and CDR2 SMNVEV (reference sequence). The CDR3: CASSIQPWGSGYTF.

This chain connects TRBV6-2 or TRBV6-3 to TRBJ2-5; the TCRdb call, TRBD1, lacks DNA for checking. Germline values: CDR1 MNHEY, CDR2 SVGEGT. This CDR3 is built from 16 residues. CDR3 protein: CASTDWGGTYQETQYF.

This clonotype is classed as large by frequency. The genes are TRBV30 and TRBJ2-1; TCRdb calls TRBD1, which cannot be checked without DNA. This CDR3 spans 13 amino acids. From germline, CDR1 is GTSNPN and CDR2 SVGIG (reference sequence). CDR3 region: CAWGTGKYNEQFF.

The J gene is TRBJ2-7, the V gene TRBV20-1; the D call of TRBD1 rests on TCRdb alone, since no DNA is present to check it. Germline CDR1 and CDR2: DFQATT and SNEGSKA (reference sequence). The CDR3 is 14 amino acids. The CDR3 here is CSGLIRDSTYEQYF.

The V gene is TRBV6-5, the J gene TRBJ2-1; absent DNA, TCRdb's TRBD2 call cannot be checked. Looked up from germline, CDR1 is MNHEY and CDR2 is SVGAGI. The CDR3 spans 16 residues. CDR3 residues: CASRRKRAIFYNEQFF.

The rearrangement uses TRBV30 and TRBJ1-3. The CDR3 totals 12 residues. Per germline, CDR1 GTSNPN and CDR2 SVGIG (reference sequence). The CDR3 spells CAWKKTGNTIYF. The whole variable domain, remainder taken from reference TRBV30 and TRBJ1-3, is SQTIHQWPATLVQPVGSPLSLECTVEGTSNPNLYWYRQAAGRGLQLLFYSVGIGQISSEVPQNLSASRPQDRQFILSSKKLLLSDSGFYLCAWKKTGNTIYFGEGSWLTVV.

V usage is TRBV7-2 and J usage is TRBJ2-5. Germline V gene sequence: CDR1 SGHTA, CDR2 FQGNSA. The CDR3 consists of 13 residues. The CDR3: CASSLSGSYEQYF.

Its frequency marks this clonotype as medium-sized. The chain joins TRBV6-5 to TRBJ1-6; there is no DNA to check the TCRdb D call of TRBD1. Looked up from germline, CDR1 is MNHEY and CDR2 is SVGAGI. The CDR3 is 15 residues long. The CDR3 spells CASSRGQGLNSPLHF.

This clonotype registers medium-sized by frequency. The chain uses TRBV4-3 and TRBJ2-7; TCRdb's D call of TRBD1 is untestable without DNA. The CDR3 loop spans 16 amino acids. Germline V lookup: CDR1 LGHNA, CDR2 YSLEER. CDR3 amino acids: CASSQARDRHSYEQYF.

This clonotype is medium-sized by frequency. The chain uses TRBV27 and TRBJ2-3; lacking DNA, the TRBD2 call made by TCRdb goes unchecked. Germline loops: CDR1 MNHEY, CDR2 SMNVEV (reference sequence). This CDR3 is built from 16 residues. CDR3 sequence reads: CASSTGVAGPTDTQYF.

Its frequency marks this clonotype as large. CDR3 residues: CSAGPPGGVAGELFF. The rearrangement uses TRBV29-1 and TRBJ2-2; the D gene TCRdb calls, TRBD2, cannot be checked with no DNA. The CDR3 loop spans 15 amino acids. Germline-derived CDR1 and CDR2 are SQVTM and ANQGSEA.

The J gene is TRBJ2-3, the V gene TRBV7-6; without DNA, the TCRdb call of TRBD1 cannot be checked. The V gene's germline CDR1 is SGHVS and CDR2 FNYEAQ. The CDR3 runs to 14 residues. The CDR3 loop is CASSSGQGPDTQYF. The whole variable domain, remainder taken from reference TRBV7-6 and TRBJ2-3, is GAGVSQSPRYKVTKRGQDVALRCDPISGHVSLYWYRQALGQGPEFLTYFNYEAQQDKSGLPNDRFSAERPEGSISTLTIQRTEQRDSAMYRCASSSGQGPDTQYFGPGTRLTVL.